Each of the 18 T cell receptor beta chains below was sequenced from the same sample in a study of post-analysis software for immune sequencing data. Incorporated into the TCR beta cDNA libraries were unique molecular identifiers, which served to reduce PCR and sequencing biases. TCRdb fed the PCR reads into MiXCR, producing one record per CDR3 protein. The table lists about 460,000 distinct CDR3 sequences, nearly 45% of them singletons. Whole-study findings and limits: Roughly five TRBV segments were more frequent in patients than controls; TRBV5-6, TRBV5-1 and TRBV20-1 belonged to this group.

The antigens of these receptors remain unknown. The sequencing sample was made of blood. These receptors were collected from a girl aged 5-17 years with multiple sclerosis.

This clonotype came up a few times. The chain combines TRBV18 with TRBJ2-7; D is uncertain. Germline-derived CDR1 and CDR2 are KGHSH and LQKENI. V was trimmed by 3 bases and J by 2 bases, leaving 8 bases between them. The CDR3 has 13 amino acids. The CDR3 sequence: CASSPAPAYEQYF. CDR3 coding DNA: TGTGCCAGCTCACCGGCCCCAGCCTACGAGCAGTACTTC.

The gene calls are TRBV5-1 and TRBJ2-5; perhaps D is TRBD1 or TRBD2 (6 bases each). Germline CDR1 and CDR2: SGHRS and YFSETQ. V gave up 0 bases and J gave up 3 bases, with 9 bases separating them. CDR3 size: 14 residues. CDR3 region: CASSLAGAKETQYF. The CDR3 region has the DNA TGCGCCAGCAGCTTGGCGGGGGCCAAAGAGACCCAGTACTTC.

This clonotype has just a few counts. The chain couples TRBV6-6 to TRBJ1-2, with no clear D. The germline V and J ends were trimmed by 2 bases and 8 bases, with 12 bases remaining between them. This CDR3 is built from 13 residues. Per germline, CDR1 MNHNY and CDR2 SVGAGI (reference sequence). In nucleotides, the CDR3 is TGTGCCAGCAGTTACGGTGTCGGGGTGGGCTACACCTTC. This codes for CASSYGVGVGYTF.

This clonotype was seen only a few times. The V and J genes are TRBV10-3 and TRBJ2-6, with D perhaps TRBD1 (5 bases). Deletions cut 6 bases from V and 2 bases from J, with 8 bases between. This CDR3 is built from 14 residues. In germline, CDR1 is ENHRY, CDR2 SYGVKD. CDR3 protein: CAISTGTGANVLTF. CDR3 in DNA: TGTGCCATCAGCACAGGCACTGGGGCCAACGTCCTGACTTTC.

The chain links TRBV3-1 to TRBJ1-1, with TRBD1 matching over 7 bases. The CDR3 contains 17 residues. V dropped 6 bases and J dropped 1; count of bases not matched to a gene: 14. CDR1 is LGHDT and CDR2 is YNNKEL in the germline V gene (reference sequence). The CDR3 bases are TGTGCCAGCAGGATTTCGGCAGGGGGGTTTTCGAACACTGAAGCTTTCTTT. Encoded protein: CASRISAGGFSNTEAFF.

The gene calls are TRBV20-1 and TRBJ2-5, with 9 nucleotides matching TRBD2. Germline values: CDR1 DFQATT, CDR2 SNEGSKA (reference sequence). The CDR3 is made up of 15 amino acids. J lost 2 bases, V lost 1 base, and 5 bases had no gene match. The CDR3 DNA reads TGCAGTGCTAGAGGACTAGCGGAGAGACAAGAGACCCAGTACTTC. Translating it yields CSARGLAERQETQYF.

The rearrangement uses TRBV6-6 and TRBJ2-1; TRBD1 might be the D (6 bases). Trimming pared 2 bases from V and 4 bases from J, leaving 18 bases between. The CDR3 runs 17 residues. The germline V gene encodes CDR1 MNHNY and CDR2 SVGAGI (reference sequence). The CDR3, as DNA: TGTGCCAGCAGTTACGGTTTGGGGACACAGGAATACAATGAGCAGTTCTTC. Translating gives CASSYGLGTQEYNEQFF.

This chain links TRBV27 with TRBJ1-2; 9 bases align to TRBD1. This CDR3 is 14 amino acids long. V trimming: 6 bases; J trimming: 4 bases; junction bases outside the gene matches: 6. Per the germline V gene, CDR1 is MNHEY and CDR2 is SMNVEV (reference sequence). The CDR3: CASRHGQGSYGYTF. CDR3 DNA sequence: TGTGCCAGCAGACACGGACAGGGGAGCTATGGCTACACCTTC.

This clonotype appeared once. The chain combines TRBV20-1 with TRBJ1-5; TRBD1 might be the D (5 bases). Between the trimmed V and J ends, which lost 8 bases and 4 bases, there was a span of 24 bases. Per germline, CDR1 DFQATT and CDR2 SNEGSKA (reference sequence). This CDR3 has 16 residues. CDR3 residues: CSTKPMGQFRNQPQHF. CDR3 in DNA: TGCAGTACTAAACCTATGGGGCAGTTCCGTAATCAGCCCCAGCATTTT.

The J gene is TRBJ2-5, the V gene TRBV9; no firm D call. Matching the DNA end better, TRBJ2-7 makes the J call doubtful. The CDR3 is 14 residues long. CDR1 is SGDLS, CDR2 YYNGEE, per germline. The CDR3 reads CASSVELASYEQYF. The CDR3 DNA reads TGTGCCAGCAGCGTAGAACTTGCTTCCTACGAGCAGTACTTC.

The CDR3 nucleotides read TGTGCCAGCATCGGACTAGCGGGAGACAATGAGCAGTTCTTC. Its translation: CASIGLAGDNEQFF. The V and J genes are TRBV25-1 and TRBJ2-1, with 13 bases that match TRBD2. The V gene's germline CDR1 is MGHDK and CDR2 SYGVNS. The CDR3 runs 14 residues. V lost 7 bases and J lost 5; bases outside the gene matches: 2.

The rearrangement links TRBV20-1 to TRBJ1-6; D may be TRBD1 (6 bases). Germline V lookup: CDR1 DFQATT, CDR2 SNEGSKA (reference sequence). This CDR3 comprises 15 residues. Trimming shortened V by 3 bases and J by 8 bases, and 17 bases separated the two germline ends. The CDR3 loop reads CSASDSSPGDSPLHF. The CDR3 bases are TGCAGTGCTAGCGACAGCTCTCCAGGGGATTCACCCCTCCACTTT.

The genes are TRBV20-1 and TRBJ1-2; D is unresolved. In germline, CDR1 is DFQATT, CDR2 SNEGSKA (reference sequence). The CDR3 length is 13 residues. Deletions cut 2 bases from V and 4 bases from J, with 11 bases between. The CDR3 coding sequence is TGCAGTGCTAGAAGCGGGGAGGGCTATGGCTACACCTTC. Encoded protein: CSARSGEGYGYTF.

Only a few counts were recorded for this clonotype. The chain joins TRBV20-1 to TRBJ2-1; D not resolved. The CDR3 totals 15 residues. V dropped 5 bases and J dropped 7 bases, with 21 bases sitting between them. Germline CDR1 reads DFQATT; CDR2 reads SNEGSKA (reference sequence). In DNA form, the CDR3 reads TGCAGTGCTTCTAAGGTCACACCCCTCGGGAATGAGCAGTTCTTC. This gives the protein CSASKVTPLGNEQFF.

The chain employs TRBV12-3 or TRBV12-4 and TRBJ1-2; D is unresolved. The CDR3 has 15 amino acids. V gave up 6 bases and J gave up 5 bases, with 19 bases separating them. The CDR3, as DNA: TGTGCCAGCAGCCCGGAAAGGTTGGCAACTTATGGCTACACCTTC. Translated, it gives CASSPERLATYGYTF.

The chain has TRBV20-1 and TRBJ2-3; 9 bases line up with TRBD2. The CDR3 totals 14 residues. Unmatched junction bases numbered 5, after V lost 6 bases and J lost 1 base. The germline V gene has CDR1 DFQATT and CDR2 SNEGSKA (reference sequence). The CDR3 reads CSAGTSPRTDTQYF. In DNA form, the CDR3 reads TGCAGTGCAGGGACTAGCCCGCGCACAGATACGCAGTATTTT.

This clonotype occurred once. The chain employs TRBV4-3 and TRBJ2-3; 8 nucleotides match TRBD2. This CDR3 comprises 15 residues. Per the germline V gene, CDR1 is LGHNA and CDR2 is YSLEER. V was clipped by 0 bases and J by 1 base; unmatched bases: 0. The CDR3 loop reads CASSQELAGTDTQYF. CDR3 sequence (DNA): TGCGCCAGCAGCCAAGAACTAGCGGGCACAGATACGCAGTATTTT.

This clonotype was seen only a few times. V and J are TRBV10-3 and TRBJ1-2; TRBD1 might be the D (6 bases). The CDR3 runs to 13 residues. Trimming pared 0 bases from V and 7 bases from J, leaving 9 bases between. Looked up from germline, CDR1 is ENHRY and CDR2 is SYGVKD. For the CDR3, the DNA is TGTGCCATCAGTGAGTCGACAGGCTTTGGCTACACCTTC. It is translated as CAISESTGFGYTF.